This T cell receptor (beta chain) was sequenced in a study of T cell repertoires in cytomegalovirus infection (dated by TCRdb to the late 2010s). As for the study more broadly: Recently identified HLA-C-restricted CMV epitopes, whose presentation resists viral immunomodulation, were targeted by peptide stimulations together with well-studied HLA-B-restricted epitopes. The HLA type of each donor mattered for the analysis, because public TCR beta signatures pointed to carriage of CMV infection along with the matching HLA type.

With respect to this clonotype: Its antigen is still unknown. No base quality values were provided; no much bigger clone lies one nucleotide off.

Sequencing was performed on an Illumina HiSeq 1500. In TCRdb, the public reads were trimmed at Q25 with fastp and aligned with MiXCR, with productive beta chains retained. A single entry per CDR3 protein holds the most common genes and DNA from its merged rows. Across this sample there are 450,000 to 600,000 distinct CDR3 sequences, with about 39% seen only once. Around 45% of the sample is held by the ten biggest clonotypes. Overall study outcomes, separate from this receptor: Cumulative frequency of public TCR beta family members discriminated carriers of CMV infection plus the relevant HLA type in this cohort and an independent roughly 330-donor cohort. The ex vivo response was dominated by HLA-C-restricted CMV-specific TCR beta clonotypes, which also provided the single most frequent clonotype in two of eight donors.

The CDR3 runs 19 residues from the cysteine to the phenylalanine. Of the read, only the CDR3 DNA is kept; its 57 bases are in frame from base 1. Per the germline V gene, MNHEY is the CDR1 and SVGAGI is the CDR2. Between the V and J ends, shortened by 0 bases and 3 bases respectively, the junction contains 18 bases. This sample's treatment or condition label indicates: in vitro stimulation with specific CMV peptide epitopes to enrich CMV-specific T cells. This TCR was sampled from a human donor in good health (CMV status not recorded). Some clones in this sample may be carry-over from other donors' samples. This receptor chain uses TRBV6-5 and TRBJ1-6; possibly the D gene is TRBD1, per 5 matching bases. The material sequenced was cultured PBMCs, taken from culture after CMV antigen stimulation. The nucleotide sequence is given as TGTGCCAGCAGTTACTCCCGGGACTCAGCGACAATCTATAATTCACCCCTCCACTTT. It encodes CASSYSRDSATIYNSPLHF.